This paragraph covers one T cell receptor (beta chain) sequence. Original handling: Nucleated cell counts were estimated from reference gene primer amplification. Produced via immunoSEQ multiplex PCR; TCRdb's table is partial and in-frame only. V and J calls and clone size come straight from that table; D and trimming were deduced from the DNA. Of 100,000 to 150,000 clones listed, about four fifths were seen once; the top ten hold around 8%. The data originate from a study of blood T cell repertoires in COVID-19. Study-level information: Whether acute or convalescent, the COVID-19 samples came from the United States, Italy and Spain. In each case, the material was cDNA or gDNA derived from T cells, B-cell-depleted T cells, or PBMCs.

The CDR3 is made up of 16 amino acids. CDR1 and CDR2 from the germline V gene are SGHRS and YFSETQ. V shed 4 bases and J shed 0 bases, with 17 bases lying between them. This sequence originates from a woman aged 60-70 years with active or convalescent COVID-19. Source material: peripheral blood. The gene calls are TRBV5-1 and TRBJ2-7; the D gene is possibly TRBD2 (6 bases). In DNA, the CDR3 is TGCGCCAGCAGCAGATCCTTTAGCGGAAGCTCCTACGAGCAGTACTTC. It encodes CASSRSFSGSSYEQYF.